The T cell receptor (beta chain) under discussion was sequenced for a study of T cells expressing NK-cell markers. This CDR3 contains 13 residues. TCRdb derives one entry per CDR3 protein from the 5' RACE reads, leaving out DNA. In all, the sample yields a few hundred thousand distinct CDR3 sequences. The TCR sequence derives from a woman aged 45-65 years in good health. The V call is TRBV12-3 or TRBV12-4, the J call TRBJ2-3. Sequenced material: blood T cells: a sorted CD56 or NKG2C T cell subset, CD4+ or CD8+ T cells, or bulk PBMC T cells (not recorded which). CDR3 sequence: CASMVRVSDTQYF.